The clone carrying this TCR beta chain has at least ten counts. The antigen remains unidentified. The record originates from a study of breast tumors, draining lymph nodes, adjacent tissues. Study-level points and caveats: The data were judged consistent with most tumor T cells coming from lymph node and expanding in tumor. Tumor TCR diversity was below lymph nodes but above nontumor tissue. Tumor T cell lymph node origin was a supported hypothesis, not proven.

TCRdb reprocessed the multiplex PCR reads via MiXCR and lists one record per CDR3 protein. Among 30,000 to 40,000 distinct CDR3 sequences listed, around a third were seen once. The sample comprised breast tumor tissue. The TCR originated in a female donor with breast cancer. Some clones in this sample may be carry-over from other donors' samples.

CDR3 residues: CASSVSGARHNEQFF. The CDR3 nucleotides read TGTGCCAGCAGTGTCAGCGGGGCTAGACACAATGAGCAGTTCTTC. V is TRBV12-3 or TRBV12-4 and J is TRBJ2-1, with 7 positions matching TRBD2. V dropped 5 bases and J dropped 5; count of bases not matched to a gene: 9. The CDR3 runs to 15 residues.